This T cell receptor beta chain was identified in a study of T cell changes during pregnancy in multiple sclerosis (dated by TCRdb to the late 2010s). About the study as a whole: The study looked at changes in the T cell repertoire across pregnancy in women with multiple sclerosis.

The germline V and J ends show losses of 4 bases and 0 bases respectively, and no gene match explains 18 bases of the junction. The CDR1 and CDR2 encoded by the germline V gene are MDHEN and SYDVKM. Reading from cysteine to phenylalanine, the CDR3 counts 23 amino acids. This entry keeps only the CDR3 DNA: 69 bases, framed from base 1. In the case of this clone: Its antigen specificity is not known. No base quality values were provided; no much bigger clone lies one nucleotide off.

Libraries came from the immunoSEQ multiplex PCR assay. Imported from immuneACCESS, the table was reduced by TCRdb to in-frame sequences with V and J called. These copies leave out some clones; in studies compared against another copy, an unresolved V gene accounts for under half, and the cause of the remainder is not known. The sample table records under 50,000 clones; around 93% of these occur just once. Jointly, the top ten make up about 4.5% of the sample. The origin of this receptor is a female donor with multiple sclerosis, enrolled in a pregnancy study. Source: CD8+ T cells from peripheral blood mononuclear cells, taken in the first trimester of pregnancy. Rearrangement joined TRBV28 to TRBJ2-1; 16 central nucleotides agree with TRBD2. CDR3 reads: CASSWGLGQTGLAGGSSYNEQFF. The DNA sequence is TGTGCCAGCAGTTGGGGGCTGGGACAGACGGGACTAGCGGGAGGGAGCTCCTACAATGAGCAGTTCTTC. The full variable domain, with segments outside the CDR3 supplied by the reference TRBV28 and TRBJ2-1 proteins, appears as DVKVTQSSRYLVKRTGEKVFLECVQDMDHENMFWYRQDPGLGLRLIYFSYDVKMKEKGDIPEGYSVSREKKERFSLILESASTNQTSMYLCASSWGLGQTGLAGGSSYNEQFFGPGTRLTVL.